Listed below are T cell receptor beta chains from one sample, sequenced in a study of CD8+ T cells in alopecia areata. Data came from immunoSEQ multiplex PCR; TCRdb stores just in-frame clones and leaves some out. The data hold around 100,000 clones, with 55% observed a single time. Sequencing was done on a sample of CD4+ T cells sorted from blood. Receptors originate from a human donor in good health. CDR3s include the opening cysteine and the closing phenylalanine or tryptophan. Fields, in order: J gene, V gene, CDR3 protein.

>TRBJ2-2|TRBV5-1
CASSLIEGGELFF
>TRBJ1-1|TRBV14
CASSPTSGNTEAFF
>TRBJ2-2|TRBV29-1
CSVEDPNTGELFF
>TRBJ1-6|TRBV4-1
CASSQEGGAMVNSPLHF
>TRBJ2-7|TRBV7-2
CASSLSVSGVYEQYF
>TRBJ2-3|TRBV29-1
CSVEERRQGNTDTQYF
>TRBJ2-1|TRBV5-1
CASSLGLAVYNEQFF
>TRBJ1-1|TRBV5-1
CASSPQGQNTEAFF
>TRBJ2-7|TRBV5-1
CASSLDGARTTFDEQYF
>TRBJ2-7|TRBV25-1
CASSAGTGSSYEQYF
>TRBJ1-2|TRBV23-1
CASTHTFPYGYTF
>TRBJ1-2|TRBV2
CASSGQYYGYTF
>TRBJ2-3|TRBV6-5
CARGGDPSGGTQYF
>TRBJ2-5|TRBV25-1
CASSDAGQSSAGETQYF
>TRBJ1-2|TRBV29-1
CSVDGQGALPNYGYTF
>TRBJ2-4|TRBV11-2
CASRIKNIQYF
>TRBJ2-5|TRBV6-6
CASSPGGQQETQYF
>TRBJ1-6|TRBV7-2
CASSLSPDRVGNSPLHF
>TRBJ2-3|TRBV5-6
CASNRDMDTQYF
>TRBJ2-3|TRBV6-1
CASSRLGGVTDTQYF
>TRBJ2-7|TRBV29-1
CSVRGPDEQYF
>TRBJ1-5|TRBV30
CAWSPGGGNQPQHF
>TRBJ2-6|TRBV6-5
CASSRSRTGANVLTF
>TRBJ2-5|TRBV6-1
CASSEGLAKETQYF
>TRBJ2-3|TRBV7-2
CASSFAVLNTDTQYF
>TRBJ2-3|TRBV6-6
CASTLGPGTDTQYF
>TRBJ1-1|TRBV5-1
CASSFSSPGDTEAFF
>TRBJ2-2|TRBV28
CASSLPAPNTGELFF
>TRBJ1-2|TRBV29-1
CSVGEGPAETSYGYTF
>TRBJ2-3|TRBV23-1
CASSGQFTDTQYF
>TRBJ2-7|TRBV18
CASSRDRVLYEQYF
>TRBJ2-3|TRBV4-2
CASSQDRVSTGDTQYF
>TRBJ2-7|TRBV10-3
CATQDSYSYEQYF